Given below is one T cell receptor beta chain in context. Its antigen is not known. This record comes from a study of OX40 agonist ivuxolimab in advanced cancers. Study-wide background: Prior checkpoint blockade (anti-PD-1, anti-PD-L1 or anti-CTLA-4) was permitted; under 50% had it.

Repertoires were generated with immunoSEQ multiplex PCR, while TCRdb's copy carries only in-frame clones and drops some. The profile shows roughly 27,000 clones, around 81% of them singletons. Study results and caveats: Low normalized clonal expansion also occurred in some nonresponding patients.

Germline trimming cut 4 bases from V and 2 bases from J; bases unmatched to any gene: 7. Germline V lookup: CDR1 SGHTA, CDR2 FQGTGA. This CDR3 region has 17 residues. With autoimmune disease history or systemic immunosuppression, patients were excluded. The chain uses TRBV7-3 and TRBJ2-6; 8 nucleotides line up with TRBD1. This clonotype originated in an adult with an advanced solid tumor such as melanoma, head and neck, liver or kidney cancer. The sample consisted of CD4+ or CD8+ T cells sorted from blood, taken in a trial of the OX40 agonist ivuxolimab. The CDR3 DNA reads TGTGCCAGCAGCTACTGGGACAGGACGACTGGGGCCAACGTCCTGACTTTC. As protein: CASSYWDRTTGANVLTF.